Given below is one TCR beta chain in context. The sample originates from a study of blood T cell repertoires in COVID-19. Looked up from germline, CDR1 is MNHEY and CDR2 is SMNVEV (reference sequence). This CDR3 spans 16 amino acids. With V trimmed by 4 bases and J by 3 bases, 6 bases remained unmatched. Here immunoSEQ multiplex PCR was the method, and the copy in TCRdb shows in-frame clones only, minus some. This sample has around 150,000 clones; about 90% occur once, and the top ten carry about 5.3%. Sequences were obtained from peripheral blood. The rearrangement uses TRBV27 and TRBJ2-3; 11 bases are a match to TRBD1. The sequence was collected from a man aged 25 to 40 with COVID-19, enrolled during active disease. In nucleotides, the CDR3 is TGTGCCAGCAGTTCGGGGACAGGGGGATTTACAGATACGCAGTATTTT. Amino acid sequence: CASSSGTGGFTDTQYF.